The clone carrying this TCR beta chain was counted once. TCRdb keeps only in-frame clones here, not all; method: immunoSEQ multiplex PCR. Found here are some 84,000 clones, roughly 80% of them singletons; the top ten hold just over 2.5%. The germline V gene encodes CDR1 ENHRY and CDR2 SYGVKD. Trimming shortened V by 0 bases and J by 4 bases, and 12 bases separated the two germline ends. The CDR3 is 15 residues long. The entry originates in a study of PD-1 blockade in mismatch repair-deficient tumors. The clonotype was recovered from an adult with mismatch repair-deficient cancer. This material consisted of peripheral blood, taken 12 weeks after starting pembrolizumab. The chain uses TRBV10-3 and TRBJ1-2; D ambiguous. CDR3 sequence: CAISESMEGPYGYTF. CDR3 coding DNA: TGTGCCATCAGTGAGTCGATGGAGGGCCCCTATGGCTACACCTTC.